The present T cell receptor beta chain was sequenced within a study of T cell changes during pregnancy in multiple sclerosis. Germline CDR1 and CDR2: SGHAT and FQNNGV. CDR3 length: 12 amino acids. V was pared by 5 bases and J by 4 bases, with 9 bases between. The table came from immunoSEQ multiplex PCR; TCRdb's copy has only in-frame clones and leaves some out. The sample has 80,000 to 130,000 clones, roughly 93% seen once. This TCR was recovered from a female donor with multiple sclerosis, enrolled in a pregnancy study. The chain carries TRBV11-2 and TRBJ2-7; tentative D call: TRBD1 (5 bases). Sample: peripheral blood, taken before pregnancy. The CDR3 is CASSVQGYEQYF. CDR3 nucleotides: TGTGCCAGCAGCGTGCAGGGTTACGAGCAGTACTTC.